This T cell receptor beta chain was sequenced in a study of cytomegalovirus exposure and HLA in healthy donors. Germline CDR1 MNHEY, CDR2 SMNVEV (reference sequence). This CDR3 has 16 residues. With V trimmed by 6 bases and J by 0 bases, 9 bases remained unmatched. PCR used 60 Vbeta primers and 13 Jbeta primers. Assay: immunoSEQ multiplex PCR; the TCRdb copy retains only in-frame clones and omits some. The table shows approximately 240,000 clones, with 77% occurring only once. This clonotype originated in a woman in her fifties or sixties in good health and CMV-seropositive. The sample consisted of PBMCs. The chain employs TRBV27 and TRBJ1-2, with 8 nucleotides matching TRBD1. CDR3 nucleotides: TGTGCCAGCAGCACGACCACAGGGGGGACTAACTATGGCTACACCTTC. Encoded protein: CASSTTTGGTNYGYTF.